These T cell receptor beta chains were read from a single sample in a study of cytomegalovirus exposure and HLA in healthy donors. Profiling relied on immunoSEQ multiplex PCR, and the TCRdb table lists in-frame clones only, not all of them. The sample has 280,000 or so clones, more than 75% seen once. Sequencing was done on a sample of PBMCs. The receptors come from a woman aged 18-30 years in good health and CMV-seronegative. Each CDR3 is given with its conserved first and last residue. Fields, in order: V gene, J gene, clone size, D gene, CDR3 protein, CDR3 DNA. The D gene is left open where the match is weak. Clone size, where shown, is once, few, many, or a class for clones that have expanded.

>TRBV2|TRBJ1-2|once|.
CASSREWDYGYTF
TGTGCCAGCAGCCGGGAATGGGACTATGGCTACACCTTC
>TRBV4-1|TRBJ2-2|.|.
CASSPDGGELFF
TGCGCCAGCAGCCCTGACGGGGGGGAGCTGTTTTTT
>TRBV2|TRBJ1-1|.|.
CASTGGPEAFF
TGTGCCAGCACCGGGGGACCTGAAGCTTTCTTT
>TRBV9|TRBJ2-7|.|TRBD2
CASSVSTSEAYEQYF
TGTGCCAGCAGCGTTAGTACTAGCGAAGCCTACGAGCAGTACTTC
>TRBV4-1|TRBJ2-7|.|TRBD1
CASSPGQGAVYEQYF
TGCGCCAGCAGCCCCGGACAGGGGGCGGTGTACGAGCAGTACTTC
>TRBV28|TRBJ1-1|.|TRBD1
CASRTRGQGARNTEAFF
TGTGCCAGCAGGACTAGGGGACAGGGGGCGCGGAACACTGAAGCTTTCTTT
>TRBV5-1|TRBJ1-1|.|.
CASSFGGAVNTEAFF
TGCGCCAGCAGCTTTGGGGGGGCAGTGAACACTGAAGCTTTCTTT
>TRBV7-9|TRBJ2-1|.|TRBD2
CASSDLMGLAGNEQFF
TGTGCCAGCAGCGACCTTATGGGACTAGCGGGCAATGAGCAGTTCTTC
>TRBV6-1|TRBJ1-5|.|.
CASSDYRVGQPQHF
TGTGCCAGCAGCGACTACAGGGTTGGGCAGCCCCAGCATTTT
>TRBV28|TRBJ2-7|.|TRBD2
CASSGGGTTYEQYF
TGTGCCAGCAGTGGGGGGGGGACGACGTACGAGCAGTACTTC
>TRBV9|TRBJ1-2|.|TRBD1
CASNRGDSPNGYTF
TGTGCCAGCAACCGCGGGGACAGCCCCAATGGCTACACCTTC
>TRBV6-1|TRBJ1-2|.|.
CTLRGNYGYTF
TGTACCCTACGGGGGAACTATGGCTACACCTTC
>TRBV5-1|TRBJ1-1|.|.
CASSADLGGPEAFF
TGCGCCAGCAGCGCCGACCTCGGGGGACCTGAAGCTTTCTTT
>TRBV5-1|TRBJ1-4|.|TRBD1
CASSLAQGSNEKLFF
TGCGCCAGCAGCTTGGCACAGGGGTCTAATGAAAAACTGTTTTTT
>TRBV7-3|TRBJ2-1|.|.
CASSLSWAGFYNEQFF
TGTGCCAGCAGCCTAAGCTGGGCGGGATTTTACAATGAGCAGTTCTTC
>TRBV27|TRBJ2-3|.|.
CASSLGGVSDTQYF
TGTGCCAGCAGTTTGGGGGGTGTTTCAGATACGCAGTATTTT
>TRBV30|TRBJ2-3|few|TRBD1
CAWSPDRDNTQYF
TGTGCCTGGAGCCCAGACAGGGATAATACGCAGTATTTT
>TRBV9|TRBJ2-7|few|TRBD2
CASSALAETYEQYF
TGTGCCAGCAGCGCCCTAGCGGAAACCTACGAGCAGTACTTC
>TRBV9|TRBJ2-7|.|.
CASSVAPGESDEQYF
TGTGCCAGCAGCGTAGCACCGGGAGAATCGGACGAGCAGTACTTC
>TRBV28|TRBJ2-2|.|.
CASTLRRDTGELFF
TGTGCCAGCACCCTCCGTCGGGACACCGGGGAGCTGTTTTTT
>TRBV15|TRBJ2-1|.|TRBD2
CATSRVPGRGGVNEQFF
TGTGCCACCAGCAGAGTCCCCGGGAGGGGGGGGGTCAATGAGCAGTTCTTC
>TRBV9|TRBJ2-7|once|TRBD2
CASSVGASGSYEQYF
TGTGCCAGCAGCGTAGGCGCTAGCGGGAGTTACGAGCAGTACTTC
>TRBV29-1|TRBJ2-2|.|TRBD1
CSVESRTGGVGELFF
TGCAGCGTTGAATCCCGGACAGGGGGCGTTGGGGAGCTGTTTTTT
>TRBV27|TRBJ2-7|.|TRBD1
CAAGIRTGSTGEQYF
TGTGCCGCAGGGATAAGGACAGGGAGTACGGGCGAGCAGTACTTC
>TRBV29-1|TRBJ2-5|.|TRBD2
CSVEDWPPSGSLQETQYF
TGCAGCGTTGAAGATTGGCCCCCCAGCGGGAGCCTCCAAGAGACCCAGTACTTC
>TRBV6-5|TRBJ1-2|.|TRBD1
CASSGTGTGVIGYTF
TGTGCCAGCAGTGGTACCGGGACAGGGGTTATTGGCTACACCTTC
>TRBV11-2|TRBJ2-1|.|TRBD2
CASSLEGLAPNEQFF
TGTGCCAGCAGCTTAGAGGGACTAGCGCCCAATGAGCAGTTCTTC
>TRBV10-3|TRBJ2-3|.|TRBD1
CAISVTGGSPSLDTQYF
TGTGCCATCAGTGTGACAGGGGGCTCTCCCTCTCTAGATACGCAGTATTTT
>TRBV23-1|TRBJ1-5|.|TRBD1
CASTKTGQGCQPQHF
TGCGCCAGCACCAAGACGGGACAGGGGTGTCAGCCCCAGCATTTT
>TRBV27|TRBJ2-1|.|.
CASSLTGNEQFF
TGTGCCAGCAGTTTAACCGGCAATGAGCAGTTCTTC
>TRBV13|TRBJ2-2|.|TRBD2
CASRMWPGGTGELFF
TGTGCCAGCAGGATGTGGCCGGGGGGCACCGGGGAGCTGTTTTTT
>TRBV6-4|TRBJ2-3|few|TRBD2
CASSPGSGRGTDTQYF
TGTGCCAGCAGCCCAGGTAGCGGGAGGGGCACAGATACGCAGTATTTT
>TRBV10-2|TRBJ1-1|.|TRBD1
CATGQGYTEAFF
TGCGCCACCGGACAGGGATACACTGAAGCTTTCTTT
>TRBV6-1|TRBJ1-3|.|TRBD1
CASRDSSSGNTIYF
TGTGCCAGCCGGGACAGCAGCTCTGGAAACACCATATATTTT
>TRBV6-1|TRBJ2-3|.|TRBD2
CASSGTSGSITDTQYF
TGTGCCAGCAGTGGGACTAGCGGGAGTATCACAGATACGCAGTATTTT
>TRBV5-6|TRBJ1-4|.|.
CASSLPGAPEKLFF
TGTGCCAGCAGCTTACCAGGGGCGCCGGAAAAACTGTTTTTT
>TRBV10-3|TRBJ2-3|.|.
CAISGYQGTDTQYF
TGTGCCATCAGTGGCTACCAGGGCACAGATACGCAGTATTTT
>TRBV6-5|TRBJ2-7|.|.
CATTGGAYEQYF
TGTGCCACCACGGGCGGGGCCTACGAGCAGTACTTC
>TRBV28|TRBJ1-5|.|.
CASSSQGPGQSQGPQHF
TGTGCCAGCAGTTCACAAGGGCCCGGACAGTCCCAAGGGCCCCAGCATTTT
>TRBV11-3|TRBJ2-1|once|TRBD2
CASSSGLAVYNEQFF
TGTGCCAGCAGTTCCGGACTAGCGGTCTACAATGAGCAGTTCTTC
>TRBV28|TRBJ1-3|.|.
CASIDRLLSGNTIYF
TGTGCCAGCATCGACAGGCTCCTCTCTGGAAACACCATATATTTT
>TRBV28|TRBJ2-3|.|.
CASRLQGQPADTQYF
TGTGCCAGCAGGTTACAGGGTCAACCCGCAGATACGCAGTATTTT
>TRBV14|TRBJ2-1|.|TRBD2
CASSRTSGRDEQFF
TGTGCCAGCAGCCGAACTAGCGGGAGGGATGAGCAGTTCTTC
>TRBV29-1|TRBJ2-7|.|TRBD2
CSVLRSSGNYEQYF
TGCAGCGTACTCCGGTCTAGCGGGAACTACGAGCAGTACTTC
>TRBV6-5|TRBJ1-2|few|.
CASSYSWTDPYGYTF
TGTGCCAGCAGTTACTCGTGGACAGATCCTTATGGCTACACCTTC
>TRBV27|TRBJ1-5|.|.
CASSQGTSGNQPQHF
TGTGCCAGCAGTCAGGGGACATCTGGCAATCAGCCCCAGCATTTT
>TRBV10-3|TRBJ1-1|.|TRBD1
CAISESDRGAFF
TGTGCCATCAGTGAGTCTGACAGGGGCGCTTTCTTT
>TRBV7-3|TRBJ2-3|.|TRBD2
CASSLASGLTDTQYF
TGTGCCAGCAGCCTGGCTAGCGGTCTTACAGATACGCAGTATTTT
>TRBV7-9|TRBJ2-5|few|TRBD2
CASLRGGGIQETQYF
TGTGCCAGCCTCCGGGGCGGGGGAATCCAAGAGACCCAGTACTTC
>TRBV5-4|TRBJ1-2|once|TRBD1
CASSSGQAYGYTF
TGTGCCAGCAGTTCCGGACAGGCCTATGGCTACACCTTC